The 4 T cell receptor beta chains below all came from one sample that was sequenced in a study of T-cell reconstitution after alpha-beta-depleted transplantation in children. A library of TCRbeta sequences, prepared with unique molecular identifiers, was generated. TCRdb re-derived calls from the PCR reads in MiXCR, one entry per CDR3 protein. The data show 250,000 to 400,000 distinct CDR3 sequences, with approximately 23% seen just once and around 9.9% held by the top ten. Material: PBMCs, mostly from graft donor cells, obtained 180 days after TCRalphabeta/CD19-depleted stem cell transplant. The receptors were gathered from a male patient younger than 18 who had a stem cell transplant for acute lymphoblastic leukemia, so the T cells may come from the graft donor.

This chain joins TRBV6-1 and TRBJ2-7; possibly TRBD1 or TRBD2 for D (5 bases each). Germline CDR1 MNHNS, CDR2 SASEGT. Trimming left V 6 bases short and J 4 bases short, with 19 bases between. This CDR3 region has 15 residues. The CDR3 loop is CASSPGVGEPYEQYF. The CDR3 DNA follows: TGTGCCAGCAGCCCCGGGGTGGGGGAGCCATACGAGCAGTACTTC.

In this sample, this clonotype turned up a few times. The chain couples TRBV21-1 to TRBJ1-1; the tabulated D call, TRBD1, remains unverified against the DNA. TRBV21-1 is a pseudogene locus. This CDR3 is 16 amino acids long. The CDR3 bases are TGTGCCAGCAGCAATCGGGCAGGGGGCGTCGGCACTGAAGCTTTCTTT. It translates to CASSNRAGGVGTEAFF.

A few counts support this clonotype. The chain uses TRBV6-6 and TRBJ2-1; D not resolved. This CDR3 has 12 amino acids. The germline V and J ends were trimmed by 4 bases and 8 bases, with 9 bases remaining between them. The V gene's germline CDR1 is MNHNY and CDR2 SVGAGI (reference sequence). CDR3: CASSSMSDEQFF. DNA of the CDR3: TGTGCCAGCAGTTCGATGAGCGATGAGCAGTTCTTC.

The chain joins TRBV7-9 to TRBJ2-2, with D unresolved. The germline V gene encodes CDR1 SEHNR and CDR2 FQNEAQ (reference sequence). The CDR3 consists of 14 residues. V gave up 5 bases and J gave up 6 bases, with 13 bases separating them. The CDR3 DNA reads TGTGCCAGCAGCCTCCGACAAGGGCCCGGGGAGCTGTTTTTT. It specifies CASSLRQGPGELFF. Variable domain in full (rest from reference TRBV7-9 and TRBJ2-2): DTGVSQNPRHKITKRGQNVTFRCDPISEHNRLYWYRQTLGQGPEFLTYFQNEAQLEKSRLLSDRFSAERPKGSFSTLEIQRTEQGDSAMYLCASSLRQGPGELFFGEGSRLTVL.